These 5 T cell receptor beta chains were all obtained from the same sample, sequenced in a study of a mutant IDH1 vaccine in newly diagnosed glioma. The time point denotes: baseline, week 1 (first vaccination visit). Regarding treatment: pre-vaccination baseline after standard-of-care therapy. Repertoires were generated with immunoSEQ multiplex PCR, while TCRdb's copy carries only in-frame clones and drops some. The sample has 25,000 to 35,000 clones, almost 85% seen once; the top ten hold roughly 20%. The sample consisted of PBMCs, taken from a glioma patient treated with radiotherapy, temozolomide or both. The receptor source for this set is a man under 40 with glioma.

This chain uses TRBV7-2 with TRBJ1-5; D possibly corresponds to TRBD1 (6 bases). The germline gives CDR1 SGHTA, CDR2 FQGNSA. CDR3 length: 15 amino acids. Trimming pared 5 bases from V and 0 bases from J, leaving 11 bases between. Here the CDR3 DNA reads TGTGCCAGCAGCAAACAGGGATATAGCAATCAGCCCCAGCATTTT. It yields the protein CASSKQGYSNQPQHF.

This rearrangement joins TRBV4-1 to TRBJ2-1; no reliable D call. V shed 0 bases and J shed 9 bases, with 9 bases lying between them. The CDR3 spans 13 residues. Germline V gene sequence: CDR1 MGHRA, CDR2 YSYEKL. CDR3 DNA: TGCGCCAGCAGCCAAGATCTGGTTTTTGAGCAGTTCTTC. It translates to CASSQDLVFEQFF.

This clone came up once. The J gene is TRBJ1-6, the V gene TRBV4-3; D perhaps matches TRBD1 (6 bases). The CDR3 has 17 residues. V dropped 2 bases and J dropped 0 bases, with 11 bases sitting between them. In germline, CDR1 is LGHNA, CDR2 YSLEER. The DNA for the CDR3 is TGCGCCAGCAGCCAAAAACAGGGCGGCTCCTATAATTCACCCCTCCACTTT. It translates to CASSQKQGGSYNSPLHF.

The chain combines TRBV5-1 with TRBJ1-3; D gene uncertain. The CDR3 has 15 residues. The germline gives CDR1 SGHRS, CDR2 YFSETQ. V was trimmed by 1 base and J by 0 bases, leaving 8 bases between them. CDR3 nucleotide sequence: TGCGCCAGCAGCTTGAGCGGAATCTCTGGAAACACCATATATTTT. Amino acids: CASSLSGISGNTIYF.

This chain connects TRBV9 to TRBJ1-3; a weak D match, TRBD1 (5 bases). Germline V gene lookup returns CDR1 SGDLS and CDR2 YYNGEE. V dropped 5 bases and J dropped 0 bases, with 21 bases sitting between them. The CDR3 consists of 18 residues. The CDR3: CASSQGVGEHSSGNTIYF. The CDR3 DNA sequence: TGTGCCAGCAGTCAAGGGGTCGGGGAACATAGCTCTGGAAACACCATATATTTT.